Listed below are T cell receptor beta chains from one sample, sequenced in a study of CD8 T cells in ankylosing spondylitis. Each CDR3 protein gets one entry after TCRdb re-called the 5' RACE reads with MiXCR. Of under 950,000 distinct CDR3 sequences in the sample, 15% to 20% were seen once. Source material: blood, either unsorted or a sorted T cell fraction (not recorded which). These receptor sequences come from a male donor with ankylosing spondylitis. Each CDR3 is given with its conserved first and last residue. The order of the fields is clone size, V gene, D gene, J gene, CDR3 protein, CDR3 DNA. The D gene is left open where the match is weak. Size tells how often a clone was seen (once, few, many) or the class of an expanded clone, and some rows leave it out.

few	TRBV4-2	TRBD2	TRBJ2-1	CASSQVRGRGNEQFF	TGTGCCAGCAGCCAAGTTCGCGGGAGGGGCAATGAGCAGTTCTTC
.	TRBV5-1	.	TRBJ2-1	CASSLDGPVGEQFF	TGCGCCAGCAGCTTGGACGGGCCGGTGGGTGAGCAGTTCTTC
few	TRBV12-3/TRBV12-4	TRBD1	TRBJ1-2	CASTSTGGFYGYTF	TGTGCCAGCACCTCGACAGGGGGCTTCTATGGCTACACCTTC
few	TRBV19	TRBD1	TRBJ2-1	CASSAGDRGVF	TGTGCCAGTAGTGCCGGGGACAGGGGGGTCTTC
few	TRBV7-3	TRBD2	TRBJ2-3	CASSLSAPGRAGVGADTQYF	TGTGCCAGCAGCTTAAGCGCGCCCGGCCGGGCGGGAGTAGGTGCAGATACGCAGTATTTT
.	TRBV6-1	.	TRBJ2-3	CASRLGRITDTQYF	TGTGCCAGCCGCCTTGGCAGAATCACAGATACGCAGTATTTT
.	TRBV5-5	.	TRBJ2-5	CASSLVGTGETQYF	TGTGCCAGCAGCTTGGTGGGAACCGGTGAGACCCAGTACTTC
few	TRBV4-3	TRBD2	TRBJ2-1	CASSQEGSGSKGEQFF	TGCGCCAGCAGCCAAGAGGGTAGCGGGAGTAAGGGTGAGCAGTTCTTC
.	TRBV5-5	TRBD1	TRBJ1-2	CASSTGQAHYGYTF	TGTGCCAGCAGCACGGGACAGGCCCACTATGGCTACACCTTC
.	TRBV20-1	.	TRBJ2-3	CSARDSGTFTDTQYF	TGCAGTGCTAGAGATTCCGGGACTTTCACAGATACGCAGTATTTT
.	TRBV19	.	TRBJ2-7	CASSIRPGHIYSYEQYF	TGTGCCAGTAGTATCCGGCCAGGACACATTTACTCCTACGAGCAGTACTTC
.	TRBV29-1	TRBD1	TRBJ2-3	CSAGQGRATDTQYF	TGCAGCGCCGGACAGGGGCGGGCCACAGATACGCAGTATTTT
.	TRBV7-2	.	TRBJ1-6	CASSPQAENSPLHF	TGTGCCAGCAGCCCCCAGGCAGAGAATTCACCCCTCCACTTT
.	TRBV12-3/TRBV12-4	TRBD2	TRBJ2-5	CASSLALVAGGPETQYF	TGTGCCAGCAGTTTAGCTCTCGTAGCGGGGGGGCCCGAGACCCAGTACTTC
few	TRBV4-1	TRBD1	TRBJ1-4	CASSHGDRGNEKLFF	TGCGCCAGCAGCCATGGAGACAGGGGCAATGAAAAACTGTTTTTT
.	TRBV7-3	TRBD2	TRBJ2-1	CASSLSNWSSGTEQFF	TGTGCCAGCAGCTTATCCAATTGGTCTAGCGGGACCGAGCAGTTCTTC
.	TRBV4-1	.	TRBJ2-5	CASSQAPADLQETQYF	TGCGCCAGCAGCCAAGCCCCGGCGGACCTACAAGAGACCCAGTACTTC
few	TRBV5-4	.	TRBJ2-2	CASSLSPGPVRTGELFF	TGTGCCAGCAGCTTAAGCCCAGGGCCAGTGAGGACCGGGGAGCTGTTTTTT
.	TRBV7-9	.	TRBJ2-5	CASSTGQRTETQYF	TGTGCCAGCAGCACTGGACAGAGGACGGAGACCCAGTACTTC
.	TRBV20-1	TRBD1	TRBJ2-5	CSALTGGTGTQYF	TGCAGTGCTCTGACAGGGGGCACGGGGACCCAGTACTTC
.	TRBV29-1	TRBD2	TRBJ2-7	CSVGGGAGGNLYEQYF	TGCAGCGTTGGTGGTGGCGCGGGAGGCAATCTCTACGAGCAGTACTTC
.	TRBV21-1	.	TRBJ2-5	CASSKGSGRAQETQYF	TGTGCCAGCAGCAAAGGTAGCGGGAGGGCCCAAGAGACCCAGTACTTC
.	TRBV4-1	.	TRBJ2-7	CASSQEMISSYEQYF	TGCGCCAGCAGCCAAGAAATGATAAGCTCCTACGAGCAGTACTTC
.	TRBV27	.	TRBJ1-6	CASSLSVAEDYNSPLHF	TGTGCCAGCAGTTTATCGGTGGCAGAGGATTATAATTCACCCCTCCACTTT
.	TRBV12-3/TRBV12-4	.	TRBJ2-7	CASSLDLVPQYF	TGTGCCAGCAGCCTCGACTTAGTGCCGCAGTACTTC
few	TRBV12-3/TRBV12-4	.	TRBJ1-2	CASSQGPGYGYTF	TGTGCCAGCAGCCAGGGACCGGGCTATGGCTACACCTTC
.	TRBV4-1	.	TRBJ1-1	CASSQEGPPTEAFF	TGCGCCAGCAGCCAAGAAGGTCCGCCTACTGAAGCTTTCTTT
.	TRBV4-3	TRBD2	TRBJ2-5	CASSQDYGTSGIETQYF	TGCGCCAGCAGCCAAGATTACGGGACTAGCGGGATAGAGACCCAGTACTTC
few	TRBV7-9	.	TRBJ1-2	CASSSTVGRHVNGYTF	TGTGCCAGCAGCTCAACTGTGGGCAGGCACGTGAATGGCTACACCTTC
many	TRBV27	.	TRBJ2-2	CASSSRGNTGELFF	TGTGCCAGCAGCTCCCGTGGGAACACCGGGGAGCTGTTTTTT
.	TRBV7-8	TRBD2	TRBJ2-1	CASSYRTEGLLYNEQFF	TGTGCCAGCAGCTACCGGACGGAGGGACTACTCTACAATGAGCAGTTCTTC
many	TRBV4-2	.	TRBJ1-1	CASSQEGPPAPEAFF	TGTGCCAGCAGCCAAGAGGGCCCCCCGGCTCCTGAAGCTTTCTTT
.	TRBV30	.	TRBJ2-3	CAWSVRGKGDTQYF	TGTGCCTGGAGTGTACGTGGGAAGGGGGATACGCAGTATTTT
.	TRBV28	TRBD2	TRBJ2-1	CASSSLAASYNEQFF	TGTGCCAGCAGTTCGCTAGCGGCATCCTACAATGAGCAGTTCTTC
few	TRBV9	.	TRBJ2-4	CASSVAGRGNIQYF	TGTGCCAGCAGCGTAGCTGGGCGAGGAAACATTCAGTACTTC
.	TRBV7-8	.	TRBJ2-3	CASSHGHGEDTQYF	TGTGCCAGCAGCCACGGACACGGTGAGGATACGCAGTATTTT
many	TRBV27	.	TRBJ2-4	CASSPPGVAKNIQYF	TGTGCCAGCAGTCCCCCTGGAGTAGCCAAAAACATTCAGTACTTC